The rows below give T cell receptor beta chains drawn from one sample of a study of cytomegalovirus exposure and HLA in healthy donors. Data came from immunoSEQ multiplex PCR; TCRdb stores just in-frame clones and leaves some out. The data show about 89,000 clones, about 85% seen once. Sequencing input: PBMCs. These receptors were collected from a man aged 35-49 years in good health and CMV-seropositive. Each CDR3 is given with its conserved first and last residue. The D gene is left open where the match is weak. The size field is filled for only some rows; it gives once, few, many or a size class.

TRBV7-6,TRBD2,TRBJ2-2,once,CASSPRSGTNTGELFF,TGTGCCAGCAGCCCCCGCAGCGGGACGAACACCGGGGAGCTGTTTTTT
TRBV11-3,TRBD2,TRBJ2-3,-,CASSLGGGGAASTDTQYF,TGTGCCAGCAGCTTAGGAGGCGGGGGGGCTGCTAGCACAGATACGCAGTATTTT
TRBV5-5,-,TRBJ1-1,-,CASSLAPGGGKNAEAFF,TGTGCCAGCAGCTTGGCCCCGGGGGGAGGGAAAAATGCTGAAGCTTTCTTT
TRBV7-8,TRBD2,TRBJ2-1,-,CASSLLAGGYNEQFF,TGTGCCAGCAGCTTGCTAGCGGGGGGGTACAATGAGCAGTTCTTC
TRBV9,-,TRBJ1-3,-,CASSRQPSGNTIYF,TGTGCCAGCAGCCGACAGCCATCTGGAAACACCATATATTTT
TRBV6-6,TRBD1,TRBJ1-1,-,CASSLRGQGHEAFF,TGTGCCAGCAGTCTCCGGGGACAGGGACATGAAGCTTTCTTT
TRBV6-1,-,TRBJ2-1,-,CASRAETYNEQFF,TGTGCCAGCAGGGCAGAAACCTACAATGAGCAGTTCTTC
TRBV11-2,-,TRBJ1-4,-,CASSRQTFNEKLFF,TGTGCCAGCAGCCGACAGACCTTCAATGAAAAACTGTTTTTT
TRBV11-2,-,TRBJ2-7,-,CASSSGPNHSF,TGTGCCAGCAGCTCAGGGCCGAACCACAGCTTC
TRBV10-1,TRBD1,TRBJ1-6,-,CASSERTGNNSPLHF,TGCGCCAGCAGTGAAAGGACAGGAAATAATTCACCCCTCCACTTT
TRBV5-6,TRBD2,TRBJ2-2,-,CASNLILAGGNTGELFF,TGTGCCAGCAACCTGATTTTGGCGGGAGGGAACACCGGGGAGCTGTTTTTT
TRBV6-5,-,TRBJ2-5,-,CASSYSGGQETQYF,TGTGCCAGCAGTTACTCGGGGGGCCAAGAGACCCAGTACTTC
TRBV7-3,-,TRBJ1-2,-,CASSLGQREGWNGYTF,TGTGCCAGCAGCTTAGGACAACGGGAGGGTTGGAATGGCTACACCTTC
TRBV11-2,-,TRBJ2-7,-,CASRSGHSSYEQYF,TGTGCCAGCAGGAGTGGTCACAGCTCCTACGAGCAGTACTTC
TRBV7-9,-,TRBJ2-1,-,CASSLTAGYNEQFF,TGTGCCAGCAGCTTAACAGCAGGCTACAATGAGCAGTTCTTC
TRBV6-1,TRBD1,TRBJ2-1,-,CASSGAGTGANEQFF,TGTGCCAGCAGTGGGGCTGGGACAGGGGCCAATGAGCAGTTCTTC
TRBV29-1,-,TRBJ2-5,-,CSVVHGGETQYF,TGCAGCGTAGTCCACGGAGGAGAGACCCAGTACTTC
TRBV10-3,-,TRBJ2-1,-,CAIRGRLYNEQFF,TGTGCCATCAGGGGGAGACTCTACAATGAGCAGTTCTTC
TRBV20-1,-,TRBJ2-5,-,CSATEQETQYF,TGCAGTGCTACTGAGCAAGAGACCCAGTACTTC
TRBV15,TRBD2,TRBJ2-1,few,CATSSYSGRYNEQFF,TGTGCCACCAGCAGTTATAGCGGGAGGTACAATGAGCAGTTCTTC
TRBV2,-,TRBJ2-3,-,CASINTYRARADTQYF,TGTGCCAGCATCAACACCTACAGGGCACGGGCAGATACGCAGTATTTT
TRBV27,-,TRBJ2-7,-,CASSQRGNEYF,TGTGCCAGCAGCCAACGGGGGAACGAGTACTTC
TRBV14,TRBD1,TRBJ2-7,-,CASSPLTGGLRGQYF,TGTGCCAGCAGCCCTTTGACAGGGGGTCTACGTGGGCAGTACTTC